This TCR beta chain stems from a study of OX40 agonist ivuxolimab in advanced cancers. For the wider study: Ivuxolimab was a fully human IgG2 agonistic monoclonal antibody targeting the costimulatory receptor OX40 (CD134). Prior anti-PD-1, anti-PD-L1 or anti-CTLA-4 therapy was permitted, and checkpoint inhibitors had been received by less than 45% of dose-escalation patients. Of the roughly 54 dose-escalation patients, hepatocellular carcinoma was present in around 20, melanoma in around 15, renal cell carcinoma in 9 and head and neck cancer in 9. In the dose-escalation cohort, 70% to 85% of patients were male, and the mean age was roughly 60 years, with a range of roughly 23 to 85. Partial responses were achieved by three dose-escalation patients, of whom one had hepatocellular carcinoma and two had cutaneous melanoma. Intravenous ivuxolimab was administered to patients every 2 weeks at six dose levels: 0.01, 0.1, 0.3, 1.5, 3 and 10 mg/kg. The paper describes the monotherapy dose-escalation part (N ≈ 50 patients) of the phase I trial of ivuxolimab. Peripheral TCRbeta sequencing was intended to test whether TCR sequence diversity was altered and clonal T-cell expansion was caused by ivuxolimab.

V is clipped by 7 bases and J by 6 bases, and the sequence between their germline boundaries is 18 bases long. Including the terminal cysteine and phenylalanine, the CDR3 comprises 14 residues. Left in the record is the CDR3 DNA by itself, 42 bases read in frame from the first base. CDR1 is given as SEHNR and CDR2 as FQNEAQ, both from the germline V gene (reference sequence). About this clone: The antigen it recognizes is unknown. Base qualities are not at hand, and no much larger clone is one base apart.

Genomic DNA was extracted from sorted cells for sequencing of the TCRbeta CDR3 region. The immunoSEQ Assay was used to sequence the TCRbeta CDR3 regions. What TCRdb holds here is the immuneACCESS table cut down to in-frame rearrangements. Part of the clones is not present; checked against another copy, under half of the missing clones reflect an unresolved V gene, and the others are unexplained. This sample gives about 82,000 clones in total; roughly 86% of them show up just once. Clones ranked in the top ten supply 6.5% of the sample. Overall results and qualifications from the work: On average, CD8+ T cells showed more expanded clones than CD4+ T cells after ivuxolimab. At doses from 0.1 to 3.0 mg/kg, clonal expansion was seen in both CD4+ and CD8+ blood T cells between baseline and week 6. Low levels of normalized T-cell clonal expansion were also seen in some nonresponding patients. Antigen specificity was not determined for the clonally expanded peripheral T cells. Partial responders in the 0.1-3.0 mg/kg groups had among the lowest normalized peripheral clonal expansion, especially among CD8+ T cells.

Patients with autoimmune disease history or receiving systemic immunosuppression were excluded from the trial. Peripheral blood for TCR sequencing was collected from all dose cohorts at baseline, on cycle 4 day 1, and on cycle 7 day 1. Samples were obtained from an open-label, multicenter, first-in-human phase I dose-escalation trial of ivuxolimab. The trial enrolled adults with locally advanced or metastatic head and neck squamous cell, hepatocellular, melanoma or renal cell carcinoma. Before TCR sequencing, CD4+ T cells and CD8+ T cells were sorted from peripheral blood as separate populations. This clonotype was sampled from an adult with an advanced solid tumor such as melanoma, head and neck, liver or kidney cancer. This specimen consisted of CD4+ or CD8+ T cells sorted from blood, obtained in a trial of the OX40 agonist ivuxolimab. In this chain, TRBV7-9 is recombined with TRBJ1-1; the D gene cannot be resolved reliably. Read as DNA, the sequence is TGTGCCAGCAAGATAGACGGGTTCTTTGCTGAAGCTTTCTTT. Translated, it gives CASKIDGFFAEAFF.